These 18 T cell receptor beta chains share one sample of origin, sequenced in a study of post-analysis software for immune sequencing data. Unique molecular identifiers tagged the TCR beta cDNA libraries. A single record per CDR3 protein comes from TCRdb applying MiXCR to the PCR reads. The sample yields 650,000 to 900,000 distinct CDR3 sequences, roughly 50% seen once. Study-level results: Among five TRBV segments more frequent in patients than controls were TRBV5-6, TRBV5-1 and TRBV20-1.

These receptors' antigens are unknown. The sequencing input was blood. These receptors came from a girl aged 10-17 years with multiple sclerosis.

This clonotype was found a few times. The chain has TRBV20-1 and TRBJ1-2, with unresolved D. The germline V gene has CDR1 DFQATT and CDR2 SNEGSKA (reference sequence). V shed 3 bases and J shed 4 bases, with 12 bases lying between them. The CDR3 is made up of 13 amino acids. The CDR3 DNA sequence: TGCAGTGCTAGCGGCGCGACCCTCTATGGCTACACCTTC. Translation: CSASGATLYGYTF.

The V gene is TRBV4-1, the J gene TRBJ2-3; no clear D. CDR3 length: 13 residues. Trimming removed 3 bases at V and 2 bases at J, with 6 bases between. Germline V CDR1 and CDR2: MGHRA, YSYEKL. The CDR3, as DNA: TGCGCCAGCAGCCAGGCAGACACAGATACGCAGTATTTT. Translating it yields CASSQADTDTQYF.

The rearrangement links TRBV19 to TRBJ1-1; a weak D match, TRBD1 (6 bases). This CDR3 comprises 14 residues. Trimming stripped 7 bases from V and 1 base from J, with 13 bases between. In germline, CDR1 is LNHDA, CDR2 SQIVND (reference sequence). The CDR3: CASTANRANTEAFF. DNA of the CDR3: TGTGCCAGTACCGCGAACAGGGCGAACACTGAAGCTTTCTTT.

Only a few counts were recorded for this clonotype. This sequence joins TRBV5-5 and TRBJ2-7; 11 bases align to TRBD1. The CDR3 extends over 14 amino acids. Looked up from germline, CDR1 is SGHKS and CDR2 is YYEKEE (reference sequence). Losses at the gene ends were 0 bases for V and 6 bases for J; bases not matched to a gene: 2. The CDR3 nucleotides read TGTGCCAGCAGCTTGGAAGGGACAGGGGGCGAGCAGTACTTC. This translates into CASSLEGTGGEQYF.

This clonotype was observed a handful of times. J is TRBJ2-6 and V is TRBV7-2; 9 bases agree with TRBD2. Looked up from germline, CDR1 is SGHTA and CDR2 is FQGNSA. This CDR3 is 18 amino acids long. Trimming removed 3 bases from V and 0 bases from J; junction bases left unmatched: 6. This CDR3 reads CASSLRLAAYSGANVLTF. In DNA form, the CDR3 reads TGTGCCAGCAGCTTGAGACTAGCGGCCTACTCTGGGGCCAACGTCCTGACTTTC.

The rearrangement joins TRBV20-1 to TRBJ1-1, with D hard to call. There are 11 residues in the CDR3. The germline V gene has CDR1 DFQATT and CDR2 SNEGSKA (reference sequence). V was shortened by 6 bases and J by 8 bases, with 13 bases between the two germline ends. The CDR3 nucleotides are TGCAGTGCAACGGCTGTAGAAGAAGCTTTCTTT. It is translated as CSATAVEEAFF.

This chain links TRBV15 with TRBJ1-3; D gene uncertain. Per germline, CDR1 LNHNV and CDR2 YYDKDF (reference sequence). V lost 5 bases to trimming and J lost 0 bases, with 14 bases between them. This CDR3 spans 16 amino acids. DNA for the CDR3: TGTGCCACCAGCGGATCATACGAGAGCTCTGGAAACACCATATATTTT. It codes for CATSGSYESSGNTIYF.

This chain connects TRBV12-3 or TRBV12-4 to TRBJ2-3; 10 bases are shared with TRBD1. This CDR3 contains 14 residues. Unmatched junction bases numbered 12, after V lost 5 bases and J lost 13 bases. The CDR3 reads CASSRTGGTDAEYF. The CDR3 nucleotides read TGTGCCAGCAGTCGGACAGGGGGAACAGATGCGGAGTATTTT.

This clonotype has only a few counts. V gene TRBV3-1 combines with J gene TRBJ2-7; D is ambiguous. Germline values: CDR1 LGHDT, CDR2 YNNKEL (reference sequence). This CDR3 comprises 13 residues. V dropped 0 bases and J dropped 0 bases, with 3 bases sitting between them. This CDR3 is CASSQDPSYEQYF. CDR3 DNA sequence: TGTGCCAGCAGCCAAGACCCCTCCTACGAGCAGTACTTC.

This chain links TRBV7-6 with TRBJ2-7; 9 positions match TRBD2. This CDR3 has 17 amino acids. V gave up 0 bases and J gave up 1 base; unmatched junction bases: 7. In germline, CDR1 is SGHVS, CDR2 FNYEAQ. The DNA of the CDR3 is TGTGCCAGCAGCTTAGCTGCTCTTAGCGGGGGTTCCTACGAGCAGTACTTC. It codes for CASSLAALSGGSYEQYF.

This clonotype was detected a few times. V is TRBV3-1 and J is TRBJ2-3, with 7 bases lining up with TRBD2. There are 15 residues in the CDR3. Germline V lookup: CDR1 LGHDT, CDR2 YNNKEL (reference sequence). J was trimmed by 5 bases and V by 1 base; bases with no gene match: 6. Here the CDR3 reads CASSQVGQRGDTQYF. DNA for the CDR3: TGTGCCAGCAGCCAAGTGGGGCAGCGGGGAGATACGCAGTATTTT.

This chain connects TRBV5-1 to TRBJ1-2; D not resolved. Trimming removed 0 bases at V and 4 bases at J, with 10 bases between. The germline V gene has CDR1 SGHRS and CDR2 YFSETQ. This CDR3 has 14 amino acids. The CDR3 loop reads CASSLGAAVYGYTF. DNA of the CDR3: TGCGCCAGCAGCTTGGGGGCAGCAGTCTATGGCTACACCTTC.

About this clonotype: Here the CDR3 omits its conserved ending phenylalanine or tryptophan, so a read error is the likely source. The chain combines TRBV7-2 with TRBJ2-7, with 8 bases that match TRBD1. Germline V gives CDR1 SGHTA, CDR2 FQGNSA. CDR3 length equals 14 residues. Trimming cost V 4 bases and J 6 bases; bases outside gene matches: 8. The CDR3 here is CASSSGTGSGEQYC. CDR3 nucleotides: TGTGCCAGCAGCTCCGGGACAGGATCGGGCGAGCAGTACTGC.

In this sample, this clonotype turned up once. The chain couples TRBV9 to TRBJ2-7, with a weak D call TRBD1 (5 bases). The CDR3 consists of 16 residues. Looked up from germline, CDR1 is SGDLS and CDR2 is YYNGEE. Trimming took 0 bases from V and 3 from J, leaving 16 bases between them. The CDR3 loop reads CASSVAPTSQGYEQYF. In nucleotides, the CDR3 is TGTGCCAGCAGCGTAGCTCCCACATCGCAGGGCTACGAGCAGTACTTC.

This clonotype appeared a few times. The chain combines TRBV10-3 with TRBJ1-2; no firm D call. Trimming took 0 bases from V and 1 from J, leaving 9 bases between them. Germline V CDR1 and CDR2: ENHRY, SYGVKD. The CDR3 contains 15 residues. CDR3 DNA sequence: TGTGCCATCAGTGAGTCGAAGAATCTTAACTATGGCTACACCTTC. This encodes CAISESKNLNYGYTF.

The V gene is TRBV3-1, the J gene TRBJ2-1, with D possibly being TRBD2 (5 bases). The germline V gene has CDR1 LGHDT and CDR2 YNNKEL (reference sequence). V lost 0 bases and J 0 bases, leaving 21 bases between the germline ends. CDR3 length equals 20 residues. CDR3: CASSQDFPLLARNSYNEQFF. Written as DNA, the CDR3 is TGTGCCAGCAGCCAAGATTTTCCCCTCCTAGCTCGGAACTCCTACAATGAGCAGTTCTTC.

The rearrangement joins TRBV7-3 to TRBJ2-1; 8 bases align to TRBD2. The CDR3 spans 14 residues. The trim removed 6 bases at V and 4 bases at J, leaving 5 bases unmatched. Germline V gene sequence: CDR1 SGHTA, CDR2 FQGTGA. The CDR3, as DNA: TGTGCCAGCAGGGAGACTAGCGCGTACAATGAGCAGTTCTTC. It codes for CASRETSAYNEQFF.

This CDR3 reads CASSFTSSADTQYF. CDR3 bases: TGTGCCAGCAGCTTCACCTCTAGCGCAGATACGCAGTATTTT. The chain joins TRBV7-2 to TRBJ2-3; D is perhaps TRBD2 (6 bases). The CDR3 consists of 14 residues. Germline V CDR1 and CDR2: SGHTA, FQGNSA. V lost 3 bases and J lost 4, with 11 bases in between. Drawing the rest from reference TRBV7-2 and TRBJ2-3, the complete variable domain is GAGVSQSPSNKVTEKGKDVELRCDPISGHTALYWYRQSLGQGLEFLIYFQGNSAPDKSGLPSDRFSAERTGGSVSTLTIQRTQQEDSAVYLCASSFTSSADTQYFGPGTRLTVL.